Following are 23 T cell receptor beta chains from one sample sequenced in a study of cytotoxic CD8 clonotypes in ibrutinib-treated CLL. Assay used: immunoSEQ multiplex PCR; TCRdb lists only in-frame clones, some missing. This sample carries roughly 52,000 clones, more than 45% of them seen once, and the ten largest clones take approximately 32%. The starting material was PBMCs, obtained after 12 months of ibrutinib treatment. These receptors originate from a human donor with chronic lymphocytic leukemia.

This chain links TRBV2 with TRBJ2-7; D uncertain. Trimming pared 10 bases from V and 0 bases from J, leaving 16 bases between. The CDR3 is made up of 14 amino acids. Germline V CDR1 and CDR2: SNHLY, FYNNEI. CDR3 sequence (DNA): TGTGCCACCTCAGGTGGGCCGAGCTCCTACGAGCAGTACTTC. Translated: CATSGGPSSYEQYF.

The V gene is TRBV18, the J gene TRBJ1-1; D is ambiguous. Trimming left V 1 base short and J 7 bases short, with 7 bases between. The CDR3 runs 12 residues. Germline V lookup: CDR1 KGHSH, CDR2 LQKENI. The CDR3 DNA sequence: TGTGCCAGCTCACCACGACTCCATGAAGCTTTCTTT. Translating gives CASSPRLHEAFF.

This clone appeared a few times. The J gene is TRBJ2-7, the V gene TRBV18; D not resolved. The CDR3 is made up of 13 amino acids. V lost 1 base and J 5 bases, leaving 9 bases between the germline ends. Germline CDR1 KGHSH, CDR2 LQKENI. CDR3 DNA: TGTGCCAGCTCACCACATAAGCTCCACGAGCAGTACTTC. Its translation: CASSPHKLHEQYF.

The gene calls are TRBV19 and TRBJ2-2, with D maybe TRBD1 (5 bases). Germline assignment: CDR1 LNHDA and CDR2 SQIVND (reference sequence). The V and J ends lost 1 base and 7 bases respectively, with 7 bases between them. CDR3 length equals 13 residues. This CDR3 reads CASSIGGGGELFF. In nucleotides, the CDR3 is TGTGCCAGTAGTATAGGGGGCGGCGGGGAGCTGTTTTTT.

The chain joins TRBV29-1 to TRBJ1-3; 10 nucleotides line up with TRBD1. Germline V CDR1 and CDR2: SQVTM, ANQGSEA. The CDR3 has 14 residues. V gave up 6 bases and J gave up 3 bases; unmatched junction bases: 5. The CDR3 region has the DNA TGCAGCGTCGGAGGGACAGGGGATGGAAACACCATATATTTT. It encodes CSVGGTGDGNTIYF. Full variable domain (remainder filled in from reference TRBV29-1 and TRBJ1-3): SAVISQKPSRDICQRGTSLTIQCQVDSQVTMMFWYRQQPGQSLTLIATANQGSEATYESGFVIDKFPISRPNLTFSTLTVSNMSPEDSSIYLCSVGGTGDGNTIYFGEGSWLTVV.

This clone turned up a few times. The chain is built from TRBV4-1 and TRBJ1-6; 7 positions match TRBD1. This CDR3 contains 15 residues. J gave up 3 bases and V 4 bases, and 3 bases lay outside the gene matches. Germline CDR1 reads MGHRA; CDR2 reads YSYEKL. The CDR3: CASSPRDSYNSPLHF. In DNA, the CDR3 is TGCGCCAGCAGCCCTCGGGACAGCTATAATTCACCCCTCCACTTT.

This clone was seen ten or more times. J is TRBJ2-7 and V is TRBV27; unclear D gene. V lost 7 bases to trimming and J lost 12 bases, with 19 bases between them. The CDR3 sequence is 12 residues long. The germline V gene encodes CDR1 MNHEY and CDR2 SMNVEV (reference sequence). The CDR3 sequence is CASNRFGQGLYF. The CDR3, as DNA: TGTGCCAGCAACCGCTTCGGCCAAGGATTGTACTTC.

The chain has TRBV6-1 and TRBJ2-3; D unresolved. There are 13 residues in the CDR3. The V end lost 2 bases, the J end lost 6 bases, and 9 bases lay between the germline ends. CDR1 is MNHNS, CDR2 SASEGT, per germline. This chain's CDR3 is CASSEPPVDTQYF. CDR3 DNA sequence: TGTGCCAGCAGTGAACCTCCCGTGGATACGCAGTATTTT.

Only a few counts were recorded for this clone. The chain links TRBV27 to TRBJ2-7; no clear D. Germline-derived CDR1 and CDR2 are MNHEY and SMNVEV (reference sequence). V lost 5 bases to trimming and J lost 1 base, with 18 bases between them. The CDR3 spans 16 residues. CDR3 residues: CASSTDGRGRSYEQYF. The CDR3 DNA follows: TGTGCCAGCAGTACCGACGGAAGAGGACGGTCCTACGAGCAGTACTTC.

This clone came up a few times. The V call is TRBV30, the J call TRBJ1-2; D is unclear. Trimming took 2 bases from V and 9 from J, leaving 10 bases between them. Germline V gene sequence: CDR1 GTSNPN, CDR2 SVGIG (reference sequence). The CDR3 is made up of 11 amino acids. CDR3 sequence reads: CAWSITQSYTF. The CDR3 nucleotides read TGTGCCTGGAGTATCACGCAGAGCTACACCTTC. The whole variable domain, filled in from reference TRBV30 and TRBJ1-2, reads SQTIHQWPATLVQPVGSPLSLECTVEGTSNPNLYWYRQAAGRGLQLLFYSVGIGQISSEVPQNLSASRPQDRQFILSSKKLLLSDSGFYLCAWSITQSYTFGSGTRLTVV.

This sequence joins TRBV18 and TRBJ1-6; 7 bases are a match to TRBD1. This CDR3 has 17 amino acids. J gave up 4 bases and V 3 bases, and 9 bases lay outside the gene matches. CDR1 is KGHSH and CDR2 is LQKENI in the germline V gene. CDR3 sequence (DNA): TGTGCCAGCTCACCCCAACCCCCGGACAGGTATAATTCACCCCTCCACTTT. Encoded protein: CASSPQPPDRYNSPLHF. The variable domain in full, with the rest retrieved from reference TRBV18 and TRBJ1-6, is NAGVMQNPRHLVRRRGQEARLRCSPMKGHSHVYWYRQLPEEGLKFMVYLQKENIIDESGMPKERFSAEFPKEGPSILRIQQVVRGDSAAYFCASSPQPPDRYNSPLHFGNGTRLTVT.

The rearrangement joins TRBV6-6 to TRBJ2-7; D tentatively reads TRBD1 or TRBD2 (5 bases each). Trimming left V 6 bases short and J 2 bases short, with 11 bases between. The CDR3 spans 13 residues. Germline-derived CDR1 and CDR2 are MNHNY and SVGAGI (reference sequence). The CDR3 loop reads CASRSGATYEQYF. CDR3 DNA sequence: TGTGCCAGCAGGTCCGGGGCAACCTACGAGCAGTACTTC.

The chain recombines TRBV6-5 with TRBJ1-1; the match to TRBD1 covers 7 bases. V dropped 0 bases and J dropped 6; count of bases not matched to a gene: 1. This CDR3 region has 13 residues. Germline V gene lookup returns CDR1 MNHEY and CDR2 SVGAGI. CDR3 DNA sequence: TGTGCCAGCAGTTACTCCACAGGGGCTGAAGCTTTCTTT. This sequence encodes CASSYSTGAEAFF.

The J gene is TRBJ2-1, the V gene TRBV5-4; tentatively, D is TRBD2 (5 bases). From germline, CDR1 is SGHNT and CDR2 YYREEE (reference sequence). The CDR3 sequence is 13 residues long. The germline V and J ends were trimmed by 0 bases and 10 bases, with 11 bases remaining between them. The DNA for the CDR3 is TGTGCCAGCAGCTTGGTGGGAGCACAAGAGCAGTTCTTC. Its protein is CASSLVGAQEQFF.

The chain links TRBV29-1 to TRBJ1-1; TRBD1 might be the D (6 bases). V dropped 4 bases and J dropped 2 bases, with 8 bases sitting between them. This CDR3 is built from 12 residues. Per the germline V gene, CDR1 is SQVTM and CDR2 is ANQGSEA. In DNA, the CDR3 is TGCAGCGTTGGACAGGACAACACTGAAGCTTTCTTT. Protein product: CSVGQDNTEAFF. Looking up the rest from reference TRBV29-1 and TRBJ1-1 gives the full variable domain: SAVISQKPSRDICQRGTSLTIQCQVDSQVTMMFWYRQQPGQSLTLIATANQGSEATYESGFVIDKFPISRPNLTFSTLTVSNMSPEDSSIYLCSVGQDNTEAFFGQGTRLTVV.

This rearrangement joins TRBV7-2 to TRBJ2-7, with D perhaps matching TRBD2 (5 bases). The CDR3 contains 14 residues. CDR1 is SGHTA, CDR2 FQGNSA, per germline. Trimming pared 2 bases from V and 1 base from J, leaving 9 bases between. The DNA of the CDR3 is TGTGCCAGCAGCTTATCCGGGAAATCCTACGAGCAGTACTTC. This encodes CASSLSGKSYEQYF.

This rearrangement joins TRBV19 to TRBJ1-5; the match to TRBD1 covers 7 bases. The germline V gene has CDR1 LNHDA and CDR2 SQIVND (reference sequence). The trim removed 1 base at V and 4 bases at J, leaving 7 bases unmatched. The CDR3 runs to 16 residues. The DNA of the CDR3 is TGTGCCAGTAGTATAGGAGCAGGGGGGGCAAATCAGCCCCAGCATTTT. This codes for CASSIGAGGANQPQHF.

This clone was recorded a few times. The rearrangement links TRBV30 to TRBJ2-1; 10 nucleotides align to TRBD2. The germline gives CDR1 GTSNPN, CDR2 SVGIG (reference sequence). The CDR3 spans 15 residues. Trimming took 3 bases from V and 6 from J; bases not matched to a gene: 8. As DNA, the CDR3 is TGTGCCTGGAGCGTGGTACTAGCGGGGTCCAATGAGCAGTTCTTC. It yields the protein CAWSVVLAGSNEQFF. Full variable domain (missing parts from reference TRBV30 and TRBJ2-1): SQTIHQWPATLVQPVGSPLSLECTVEGTSNPNLYWYRQAAGRGLQLLFYSVGIGQISSEVPQNLSASRPQDRQFILSSKKLLLSDSGFYLCAWSVVLAGSNEQFFGPGTRLTVL.

V usage is TRBV9 and J usage is TRBJ2-1, with D tentatively TRBD2 (6 bases). V dropped 4 bases and J dropped 13 bases, with 24 bases sitting between them. The CDR3 length is 15 residues. Germline assignment: CDR1 SGDLS and CDR2 YYNGEE. This CDR3 reads CASSPVVTVGSVQFF. As DNA, the CDR3 is TGTGCCAGCAGCCCAGTAGTGACCGTCGGGAGTGTACAGTTCTTC.

This clone was observed a few times. Here the CDR3 reads CASSQGGAQGETQYF. CDR3 in DNA: TGTGCCAGCAGCCAAGGGGGCGCACAGGGGGAGACCCAGTACTTC. This chain connects TRBV14 to TRBJ2-5; 7 bases fit TRBD1. Germline CDR1 is SGHDN and CDR2 is FVKESK. The CDR3 is made up of 15 amino acids. The V and J ends lost 1 base and 5 bases, in that order; junction bases with no gene match: 7.

V usage is TRBV7-9 and J usage is TRBJ1-3, with D unclear. The germline V gene has CDR1 SEHNR and CDR2 FQNEAQ (reference sequence). The CDR3 loop spans 15 amino acids. V was shortened by 4 bases and J by 1 base, with 11 bases between the two germline ends. CDR3 coding DNA: TGTGCCAGCAGCTACGGAGGCGATTCTGGAAACACCATATATTTT. Amino acids: CASSYGGDSGNTIYF.

In its sample, this clone was seen a few times. CDR3 nucleotide sequence: TGTGCCAGCAGCCCTAGCGGCCGAATCGACGAGCAGTACTTC. Translating it yields CASSPSGRIDEQYF. The genes are TRBV28 and TRBJ2-7, with TRBD2 matching over 7 bases. The trim removed 6 bases at V and 5 bases at J, leaving 10 bases unmatched. The CDR3 length is 14 residues. The germline V gene has CDR1 MDHEN and CDR2 SYDVKM.

This rearrangement joins TRBV5-1 to TRBJ2-5; 10 nucleotides match TRBD1. Germline values: CDR1 SGHRS, CDR2 YFSETQ. V trimming: 3 bases; J trimming: 1 base; junction bases outside the gene matches: 6. This CDR3 spans 16 amino acids. CDR3 loop: CASSSLGQGFQETQYF. The CDR3 DNA sequence: TGCGCCAGCAGCTCCTTGGGACAGGGGTTCCAAGAGACCCAGTACTTC.